This T cell receptor beta chain was captured by sequencing in a study of long-term antiretroviral therapy in people with HIV. Overall study results and limits: Transplant-donor-level diversity was not reached after ART, though diversity increased.

There are 19 residues in the CDR3. CDR1 KGHSH and CDR2 LQKENI come from the germline V gene. V lost 1 base and J lost 3; bases outside the gene matches: 18. To note about this clone: The antigen remains unidentified.

Runs used v3.0 of the immunoSEQ assay and were done at survey level. Only in-frame clones appear in the TCRdb table, and some are missing; sequencing was by immunoSEQ multiplex PCR. This table has just under 30,000 clones, around 85% appearing once. The sequencing here drew on unsorted PBMCs, taken about 5 years before starting antiretroviral therapy. This receptor was obtained from a man in his forties or fifties with HIV. The chain couples TRBV18 to TRBJ2-7, with TRBD1 matching 7 bases. The CDR3 protein is CASSPLATGIQGTRYEQYF. For the CDR3, the DNA is TGTGCCAGCTCACCACTTGCGACAGGGATACAAGGAACCCGCTACGAGCAGTACTTC.